The entry below describes one TCR beta chain. CDR1 is LNHNV, CDR2 YYDKDF, per germline (reference sequence). The CDR3 runs to 15 residues. V shed 0 bases and J shed 1 base, with 9 bases lying between them. Primers: 60 Vbeta forward and 13 Jbeta reverse. Only in-frame clones appear in the TCRdb table, and some are missing; sequencing was by immunoSEQ multiplex PCR. The sample contains 200,000 or so clones, 65% to 90% of which appear only once. The data belong to a study of cytomegalovirus exposure and HLA in healthy donors. The TCR sequence derives from a girl aged 10-17 years in good health and CMV-seronegative. The sequenced sample was PBMCs. The chain uses TRBV15 and TRBJ1-1; no reliable D call. CDR3 in DNA: TGTGCCACCAGCAGAGACTCCTGGCCGAACACTGAAGCTTTCTTT. It is translated as CATSRDSWPNTEAFF.